These 30 T cell receptor beta chains share one sample of origin, sequenced in a study of blood T cell repertoires in COVID-19. The protocol was immunoSEQ multiplex PCR, while the TCRdb copy is restricted to in-frame clones and leaves out a portion. Of under 250,000 clones in the sample, 80% to 90% were seen once. Sequenced input: peripheral blood. The receptor source for this set is a man aged 50-60 years with COVID-19, enrolled during active disease.

The V gene is TRBV7-9, the J gene TRBJ2-5; D may be TRBD2 (6 bases). Germline loops: CDR1 SEHNR, CDR2 FQNEAQ (reference sequence). The CDR3 is made up of 13 amino acids. Trimming stripped 7 bases from V and 2 bases from J, with 11 bases between. Written as DNA, the CDR3 is TGTGCCAGCAACCGCGGGGTGCAAGAGACCCAGTACTTC. It encodes CASNRGVQETQYF.

The chain links TRBV6-5 to TRBJ2-3; D is possibly TRBD2 (7 bases). Germline CDR1 reads MNHEY; CDR2 reads SVGAGI. Trimming left V 2 bases short and J 2 bases short, with 11 bases between. The CDR3 contains 15 residues. The CDR3 reads CASSYGGGLTDTQYF. CDR3 nucleotides: TGTGCCAGCAGTTACGGCGGGGGCCTCACAGATACGCAGTATTTT.

The CDR3 is CASSQAFPRLRGGKETQYF. CDR3 sequence (DNA): TGTGCCAGCAGCCAAGCATTCCCCCGGTTGCGGGGGGGGAAAGAGACCCAGTACTTC. This chain links TRBV14 with TRBJ2-5, with TRBD2 identical over 9 bases. V gave up 1 base and J gave up 3 bases; unmatched junction bases: 15. Germline assignment: CDR1 SGHDN and CDR2 FVKESK. This CDR3 has 19 residues.

This chain uses TRBV4-2 with TRBJ1-3; 8 nucleotides align to TRBD1. The CDR3 sequence is 15 residues long. The J segment lost 6 bases and the V segment lost 3 bases, leaving 7 bases of the junction unmatched. In germline, CDR1 is LGHNA, CDR2 YNFKEQ. The CDR3 reads CASSQPGQEVNTIYF. The DNA for the CDR3 is TGTGCCAGCAGCCAGCCGGGACAGGAGGTAAACACCATATATTTT.

V is TRBV30 and J is TRBJ1-5, with D possibly matching TRBD1 (6 bases). The CDR3 has 13 amino acids. The germline gives CDR1 GTSNPN, CDR2 SVGIG (reference sequence). The V and J ends lost 4 bases and 2 bases respectively, with 9 bases between them. This CDR3 reads CAWNHRGNQPQHF. DNA for the CDR3: TGTGCCTGGAACCACAGGGGCAATCAGCCCCAGCATTTT.

The V call is TRBV6-5, the J call TRBJ1-2; perhaps TRBD1 as D (5 bases). The CDR3 runs to 14 residues. The V gene lost 5 bases and the J gene lost 2 bases, with 12 bases spanning the gap. Germline V gene sequence: CDR1 MNHEY, CDR2 SVGAGI. The CDR3 region has the DNA TGTGCCAGCAGTCGACAGAACCCCAACTATGGCTACACCTTC. Translation gives CASSRQNPNYGYTF.

The chain is built from TRBV21-1 and TRBJ2-4; TRBD1 is the table's D call, not checked against the DNA. TRBV21-1 is flagged as a pseudogene. The CDR3 has 18 amino acids. CDR3 in DNA: TGTGCCAGCAGCAAAGTCGTTCGACAGGGGGCCGCCAAAAACATTCAGTACTTC. This gives the protein CASSKVVRQGAAKNIQYF.

A few counts support this clone. The chain links TRBV29-1 to TRBJ1-2, with TRBD1 as a possible D gene (6 bases). The V gene lost 4 bases and the J gene lost 4 bases, with 13 bases spanning the gap. The CDR3 extends over 13 amino acids. The germline V gene encodes CDR1 SQVTM and CDR2 ANQGSEA. This chain's CDR3 is CSVGRGVSYGYTF. The CDR3 DNA follows: TGCAGCGTTGGCAGGGGAGTAAGCTATGGCTACACCTTC. The whole variable domain, filled in from reference TRBV29-1 and TRBJ1-2, reads SAVISQKPSRDICQRGTSLTIQCQVDSQVTMMFWYRQQPGQSLTLIATANQGSEATYESGFVIDKFPISRPNLTFSTLTVSNMSPEDSSIYLCSVGRGVSYGYTFGSGTRLTVV.

This chain links TRBV24-1 with TRBJ1-2; D remains ambiguous. Germline-derived CDR1 and CDR2 are KGHDR and SFDVKD. Trimming removed 3 bases from V and 7 bases from J, with 11 bases in between. The CDR3 has 13 amino acids. The CDR3 sequence is CATSDITESGYTF. Written as DNA, the CDR3 is TGTGCCACCAGTGATATAACAGAAAGTGGCTACACCTTC.

The chain recombines TRBV30 with TRBJ2-7; TRBD2 matches at 7 bases. The CDR3 covers 14 residues. V lost 3 bases, J lost 4 bases, and 9 bases stayed unmatched. Germline lookup yields CDR1 GTSNPN and CDR2 SVGIG (reference sequence). DNA of the CDR3: TGTGCCTGGAGCCCCGGTGCGGGAGCTTACGAGCAGTACTTC. This translates into CAWSPGAGAYEQYF. The full variable domain, rest sourced from reference TRBV30 and TRBJ2-7, is SQTIHQWPATLVQPVGSPLSLECTVEGTSNPNLYWYRQAAGRGLQLLFYSVGIGQISSEVPQNLSASRPQDRQFILSSKKLLLSDSGFYLCAWSPGAGAYEQYFGPGTRLTVT.

This chain connects TRBV2 to TRBJ2-5; weak D call: TRBD2 (6 bases). Germline V gene lookup returns CDR1 SNHLY and CDR2 FYNNEI. The CDR3 runs to 14 residues. V dropped 11 bases and J dropped 5 bases, with 21 bases sitting between them. The CDR3 nucleotides read TGTGCCTCCTCGGGGCTAGCGATAGTGGAGACCCAGTACTTC. Translated: CASSGLAIVETQYF.

This clone showed up just a few times. The chain recombines TRBV7-9 with TRBJ2-1; TRBD2 agrees at 9 bases. The CDR3 loop spans 14 amino acids. The ends lost 5 bases at V and 8 bases at J; junction bases unmatched: 7. The germline gives CDR1 SEHNR, CDR2 FQNEAQ (reference sequence). The CDR3 reads CASSVVAGVDEQFF. CDR3 coding DNA: TGTGCCAGCAGCGTGGTAGCGGGAGTGGATGAGCAGTTCTTC.

This chain joins TRBV19 and TRBJ2-7, with TRBD1 identical over 7 bases. The V gene's germline CDR1 is LNHDA and CDR2 SQIVND (reference sequence). The CDR3 extends over 14 amino acids. J gave up 4 bases and V 8 bases, and 11 bases lay outside the gene matches. CDR3 sequence (DNA): TGTGCCAGTTCTCTTCCGGGACAGCGTTACGAGCAGTACTTC. Its protein is CASSLPGQRYEQYF.

In its sample, this clone was seen once. This rearrangement joins TRBV18 to TRBJ1-1; 7 positions match TRBD1. CDR3 length: 15 amino acids. With 0 bases clipped from V and 5 bases from J, the junction kept 6 bases outside the gene matches. Looked up from germline, CDR1 is KGHSH and CDR2 is LQKENI. The DNA for the CDR3 is TGTGCCAGCTCACCACCGAACAGGGGTAGGACTGAAGCTTTCTTT. It is translated as CASSPPNRGRTEAFF.

To note about this clone: The sample holds other DNA sequences that translate to the same CDR3. The chain joins TRBV5-1 to TRBJ1-5; 10 bases align to TRBD1. CDR1 and CDR2 from the germline V gene are SGHRS and YFSETQ. Unmatched junction bases numbered 4, after V lost 3 bases and J lost 7 bases. The CDR3 is 14 amino acids. The CDR3, as DNA: TGCGCCAGCAGCTCCGGACAGGGGGACCAGCCCCAGCATTTT. The encoded protein is CASSSGQGDQPQHF.

This chain links TRBV6-1 with TRBJ2-7, with TRBD2 matching over 9 bases. This CDR3 region has 18 residues. V dropped 1 base and J dropped 5; count of bases not matched to a gene: 15. The germline gives CDR1 MNHNS, CDR2 SASEGT. CDR3 nucleotides: TGTGCCAGCAGTGAAGGCTATCCCGGGGCGGGGGGGCTTCACGAGCAGTACTTC. Protein sequence: CASSEGYPGAGGLHEQYF.

The V call is TRBV10-3, the J call TRBJ2-5, with D hard to call. V lost 0 bases and J lost 4, with 3 bases in between. The CDR3 loop spans 12 amino acids. Germline lookup yields CDR1 ENHRY and CDR2 SYGVKD. CDR3 DNA sequence: TGTGCCATCAGTGAGTCGAGAGAGACCCAGTACTTC. Translated, it gives CAISESRETQYF.

In this sample, this clone turned up once. The gene calls are TRBV27 and TRBJ1-1; TRBD1 is a possible D gene (6 bases). The CDR3 spans 14 residues. With 6 bases removed from V and 2 bases from J, the gap between germline ends came to 13 bases. CDR1 MNHEY and CDR2 SMNVEV come from the germline V gene (reference sequence). The chain's CDR3 is CASRHGQRNTEAFF. The CDR3 DNA is TGTGCCAGCAGACACGGACAGAGAAACACTGAAGCTTTCTTT.

This rearrangement joins TRBV6-5 to TRBJ2-1, with D possibly TRBD1 on 6 matching bases. CDR3 length: 14 residues. The germline V gene encodes CDR1 MNHEY and CDR2 SVGAGI. V dropped 6 bases and J dropped 9 bases, with 18 bases sitting between them. The CDR3 sequence: CASSQTLVGGEQFF. In DNA, the CDR3 is TGTGCCAGCAGCCAAACCCTGGTAGGGGGTGAGCAGTTCTTC.

The chain is built from TRBV2 and TRBJ2-5, with TRBD2 as a possible D gene (6 bases). The CDR3 runs to 15 residues. The V and J ends lost 4 bases and 2 bases respectively, with 14 bases between them. Looked up from germline, CDR1 is SNHLY and CDR2 is FYNNEI. The CDR3 spells CASSGLAVLQETQYF. Written as DNA, the CDR3 is TGTGCCAGCAGTGGATTAGCGGTACTACAAGAGACCCAGTACTTC. The full variable domain, rest sourced from reference TRBV2 and TRBJ2-5, is EPEVTQTPSHQVTQMGQEVILRCVPISNHLYFYWYRQILGQKVEFLVSFYNNEISEKSEIFDDQFSVERPDGSNFTLKIRSTKLEDSAMYFCASSGLAVLQETQYFGPGTRLLVL.

This sequence joins TRBV5-1 and TRBJ1-4; D remains ambiguous. Per the germline V gene, CDR1 is SGHRS and CDR2 is YFSETQ. Between the trimmed V and J ends, which lost 0 bases and 5 bases, there was a span of 5 bases. This CDR3 has 13 amino acids. The CDR3, as DNA: TGCGCCAGCAGCTTGGCAGGAAATGAAAAACTGTTTTTT. Translation gives CASSLAGNEKLFF.

This rearrangement joins TRBV2 to TRBJ1-5; D might be TRBD1 (5 bases). Trimming took 4 bases from V and 6 from J, leaving 13 bases between them. The CDR3 is 14 amino acids. CDR1 and CDR2 (germline): SNHLY, FYNNEI. CDR3 protein: CASSGGTGFQPQHF. In DNA, the CDR3 is TGTGCCAGCAGTGGGGGTACAGGATTTCAGCCCCAGCATTTT.

The chain employs TRBV19 and TRBJ2-2; no firm D call. This CDR3 contains 13 residues. Germline V gives CDR1 LNHDA, CDR2 SQIVND (reference sequence). The V end lost 1 base, the J end lost 9 bases, and 9 bases lay between the germline ends. The CDR3 here is CASSIVGSRELFF. DNA of the CDR3: TGTGCCAGTAGTATAGTGGGCAGCCGGGAGCTGTTTTTT. Combining the CDR3 with reference TRBV19 and TRBJ2-2 gives the whole variable domain DGGITQSPKYLFRKEGQNVTLSCEQNLNHDAMYWYRQDPGQGLRLIYYSQIVNDFQKGDIAEGYSVSREKKESFPLTVTSAQKNPTAFYLCASSIVGSRELFFGEGSRLTVL.

J is TRBJ2-7 and V is TRBV29-1; perhaps TRBD2 as D (5 bases). Germline V CDR1 and CDR2: SQVTM, ANQGSEA. CDR3 size: 15 residues. The ends were cut back, 1 base at V and 0 bases at J, with 13 bases in the middle. CDR3 sequence reads: CSVEATTGISYEQYF. The CDR3, as DNA: TGCAGCGTTGAAGCTACGACGGGGATCTCCTACGAGCAGTACTTC.

The rearrangement uses TRBV5-4 and TRBJ2-7, with 9 bases aligning to TRBD2. Germline V lookup: CDR1 SGHNT, CDR2 YYREEE (reference sequence). The CDR3 is 14 amino acids. Trimming at V came to 4 bases and at J to 2 bases, leaving 4 bases not matched to a gene. The CDR3 protein is CASSQLAGTYEQYF. The CDR3 DNA follows: TGTGCCAGCAGCCAGCTAGCGGGGACCTACGAGCAGTACTTC.

This chain joins TRBV28 and TRBJ1-2; 9 nucleotides align to TRBD1. The length of the CDR3 is 14 residues. Germline V gives CDR1 MDHEN, CDR2 SYDVKM. V shed 5 bases and J 5 bases; nucleotides not matched to a gene: 6. CDR3 amino acids: CASSPRDREYGYTF. In DNA form, the CDR3 reads TGTGCCAGCAGTCCCCGGGACAGGGAATATGGCTACACCTTC.

The rearrangement joins TRBV7-2 to TRBJ2-3; 8 bases match TRBD2. Germline assignment: CDR1 SGHTA and CDR2 FQGNSA. After removal of 6 bases from V and 2 bases from J, the junction contained 10 bases not matched to a gene. The CDR3 totals 16 residues. The CDR3 bases are TGTGCCAGCAGTCCCGGCGGGGGGTCGAACACAGATACGCAGTATTTT. Translating gives CASSPGGGSNTDTQYF.

The genes are TRBV21-1 and TRBJ2-7; the listed D gene, TRBD1, was not tested against the DNA. TRBV21-1 is noted as a pseudogene. The CDR3 is 13 residues long. The CDR3: CASSKASVYEQYF. CDR3 in DNA: TGTGCCAGCAGCAAAGCGTCAGTCTACGAGCAGTACTTC.

The V and J genes are TRBV27 and TRBJ1-1, with D unresolved. V was cut by 3 bases and J by 4 bases, with 18 bases left in between. CDR1 and CDR2 (germline): MNHEY, SMNVEV (reference sequence). This CDR3 comprises 16 residues. As DNA, the CDR3 is TGTGCCAGCAGTTTTGTCCAGTTTGGTTTGCTCACTGAAGCTTTCTTT. This gives the protein CASSFVQFGLLTEAFF.

This clone appeared once. The rearrangement uses TRBV9 and TRBJ2-5; 12 bases agree with TRBD2. Unmatched junction bases numbered 3, after V lost 7 bases and J lost 2 bases. The CDR3 has 14 residues. Germline V gene sequence: CDR1 SGDLS, CDR2 YYNGEE. The CDR3 loop reads CASASGRDQETQYF. The CDR3 region has the DNA TGTGCCAGCGCTAGCGGGAGGGATCAAGAGACCCAGTACTTC.